This TCR beta chain stems from a study of shared clonotypes between healthy human individuals. Study overall: Every donor yielded three CD4 naive, three CD4 memory, two CD8 naive and one CD8 memory plate. The study's findings and limits: Investigators expected sequencing depth to affect clonotype sharing among donors.

Every donor, a Caucasian adult, lived in Nashville, Tennessee. The germline CDR1 and CDR2 sequences are SNHLY and FYNNEI. This CDR3 spans 15 amino acids. V was pared by 1 base and J by 5 bases, with 15 bases between. As to this clone: Its antigen is as yet unknown.

The repertoire was sequenced with immunoSEQ multiplex PCR; TCRdb's copy has only in-frame clones and lacks some. This table has over 95,000 clones, around 73% appearing once. Sequenced sample: memory CD8+ T cells sorted from blood. Indicated subset: CD45RO+ cells pooled with CCR7-negative TemRA cells. The chain has TRBV2 and TRBJ2-7, with D tentatively TRBD2 (5 bases). This TCR derives from a woman aged 30 to 39 in good health. CDR3: CASSEGSFWRDEQYF. The CDR3 region has the DNA TGTGCCAGCAGTGAAGGCAGCTTTTGGCGGGACGAGCAGTACTTC.